These 10 T cell receptor beta chains share one sample of origin, sequenced in a study of T cells in Graves' hyperthyroidism and ophthalmopathy. RNA transcripts gave rise to amplified TCR beta CDR3 regions. An initial round of RT-PCR targeting the TCR CDR3 relied on the HTBI primer set. One entry per CDR3 protein results from TCRdb running MiXCR on the multiplex PCR reads. The table shows hundreds of thousands of distinct CDR3 sequences, with over 35% occurring only once. Sequenced: blood. The receptors derive from a man younger than 35 with Graves' hyperthyroidism.

This clonotype was seen only a few times. The chain carries TRBV12-3 or TRBV12-4 and TRBJ1-5; D unclear. The V end was cut by 6 bases, the J end by 8 bases, with 11 bases between. This CDR3 comprises 12 residues. The CDR3 DNA reads TGTGCCAGCAGCTACAGCCCGGAGCCCCAGCATTTT. It yields the protein CASSYSPEPQHF.

This chain connects TRBV7-9 to TRBJ2-7, with 12 bases matching TRBD1. The J segment lost 5 bases and the V segment lost 3 bases, leaving 2 bases of the junction unmatched. Germline assignment: CDR1 SEHNR and CDR2 FQNEAQ (reference sequence). This CDR3 contains 14 residues. This CDR3 is CASSFRDRGHEQYF. The CDR3 region has the DNA TGTGCCAGCAGCTTCCGGGACAGGGGGCACGAGCAGTACTTC.

Only a few counts were recorded for this clonotype. Sequence at one end of the junction differs from germline and may be a read error. V and J are TRBV5-4 and TRBJ1-4; 7 bases fit TRBD1. This CDR3 is 15 amino acids long. Germline-derived CDR1 and CDR2 are SGHNT and YYREEE (reference sequence). Here the CDR3 DNA reads TGCGCCAGCAGCCTTCAGGGGGTCGGTAATGAAAAACTGTTTTTT. The encoded protein is CASSLQGVGNEKLFF.

This sequence joins TRBV25-1 and TRBJ2-5; no clear D. Between the trimmed V and J ends, which lost 3 bases and 7 bases, there was a span of 24 bases. Germline V CDR1 and CDR2: MGHDK, SYGVNS. The CDR3 is 17 residues long. CDR3 loop: CASSEAAAQEWTGTQYF. The CDR3 DNA reads TGTGCCAGCAGTGAGGCGGCTGCCCAAGAGTGGACCGGGACCCAGTACTTC.

The chain employs TRBV19 and TRBJ1-2; D not certain. Germline CDR1 reads LNHDA; CDR2 reads SQIVND (reference sequence). The CDR3 covers 14 residues. V lost 7 bases and J lost 8, with 20 bases in between. In nucleotides, the CDR3 is TGTGCCAGTACCACGTCGGTGGGAGGAGGAGGCTACACCTTC. This codes for CASTTSVGGGGYTF.

Only a few counts were recorded for this clonotype. The rearrangement uses TRBV7-8 and TRBJ2-5; TRBD1 matches at 7 bases. CDR3 size: 14 residues. V was clipped by 2 bases and J by 2 bases; unmatched bases: 2. The germline V gene encodes CDR1 SGHVS and CDR2 FQNEAQ. CDR3 region: CASSLMGQQETQYF. The CDR3 nucleotides are TGTGCCAGCAGCTTAATGGGACAGCAAGAGACCCAGTACTTC.

This clonotype has a handful of counts. The chain uses TRBV7-3 and TRBJ1-2; D remains ambiguous. The CDR3 contains 13 residues. CDR1 and CDR2 (germline): SGHTA, FQGTGA. Trimming stripped 7 bases from V and 4 bases from J, with 13 bases between. The CDR3, as DNA: TGTGCCAGCACCCCAGACGACCGCTATGGCTACACCTTC. The encoded protein is CASTPDDRYGYTF.

The chain carries TRBV20-1 and TRBJ2-7, with TRBD2 as a possible D gene (6 bases). V gave up 6 bases and J gave up 7 bases, with 16 bases separating them. Germline lookup yields CDR1 DFQATT and CDR2 SNEGSKA (reference sequence). The CDR3 is made up of 12 amino acids. The CDR3 nucleotides are TGCAGTGCCGACGGCGGGACCGGGGAGCAGTACTTC. It encodes CSADGGTGEQYF.

This clonotype was seen more than once but under ten times. This chain connects TRBV6-5 to TRBJ2-2; the D is unclear. Trimming pared 6 bases from V and 8 bases from J, leaving 7 bases between. This CDR3 region has 11 residues. Germline CDR1 reads MNHEY; CDR2 reads SVGAGI. CDR3 in DNA: TGTGCCAGCAGACAGAGAGGGGAGCTGTTTTTT. This codes for CASRQRGELFF.

This clonotype was recorded many times. The V gene is TRBV7-9, the J gene TRBJ2-7; 7 nucleotides line up with TRBD1. Germline V CDR1 and CDR2: SEHNR, FQNEAQ (reference sequence). The CDR3 sequence is 15 residues long. The J segment lost 6 bases and the V segment lost 1 base, leaving 9 bases of the junction unmatched. The CDR3 sequence: CASSLDVGGSGEQYF. Here the CDR3 DNA reads TGTGCCAGCAGCTTAGATGTAGGGGGCTCAGGCGAGCAGTACTTC.